Detailed here is one T cell receptor (beta chain). This sample is part of a study of blood T cell repertoires in COVID-19. Study context: There were acute and convalescent COVID-19 samples, and they came from the United States, Italy and Spain. Sources were T cells, B-cell-depleted T cells, or PBMCs; the material itself was cDNA or gDNA.

V was pared by 5 bases and J by 6 bases, with 11 bases between. The CDR3 runs to 13 residues. CDR1 is SEHNR and CDR2 is FQNEAQ in the germline V gene (reference sequence). Methods used by the authors: Reference gene primer amplification gave estimated nucleated cell counts. Generated by immunoSEQ multiplex PCR, the TCRdb table keeps only in-frame clones and is missing some. D and trimming were read from the DNA, whereas the V and J calls and clone size are those reported in that table. The repertoire has approximately 260,000 clones, about 81% of them found once; the top ten carry 9.5% to 15%. This sequence originates from a woman aged 60-75 years with active or convalescent COVID-19. Sequenced material: peripheral blood. The chain uses TRBV7-9 and TRBJ1-5, with D unclear. CDR3 in DNA: TGTGCCAGCAGCGTCCCCCCCGGTCAGCCCCAGCATTTT. This translates into CASSVPPGQPQHF.